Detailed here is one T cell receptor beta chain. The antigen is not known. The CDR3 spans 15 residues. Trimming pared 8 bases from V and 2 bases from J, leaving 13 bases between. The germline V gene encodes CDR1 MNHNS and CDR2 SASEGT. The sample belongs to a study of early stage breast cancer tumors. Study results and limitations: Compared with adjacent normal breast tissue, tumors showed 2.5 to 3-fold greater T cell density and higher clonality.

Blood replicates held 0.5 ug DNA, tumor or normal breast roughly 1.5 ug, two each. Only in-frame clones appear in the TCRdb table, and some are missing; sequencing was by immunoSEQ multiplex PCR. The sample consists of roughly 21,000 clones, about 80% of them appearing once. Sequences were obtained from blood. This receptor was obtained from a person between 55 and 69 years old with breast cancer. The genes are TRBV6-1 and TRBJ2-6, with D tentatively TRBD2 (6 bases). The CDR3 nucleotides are TGTGCCAGCCGCCCGCCGGGGGCTGGGGCCAACGTCCTGACTTTC. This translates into CASRPPGAGANVLTF.